This passage covers 29 T cell receptor beta chains from one sample sequenced in a study of T cell responses to AZD1222 COVID-19 vaccine. Assay: immunoSEQ multiplex PCR; the TCRdb copy retains only in-frame clones and omits some. The table has 130,000 to 150,000 clones, around nine tenths seen once. The specimen comprised peripheral blood, sampled on day 0 of AZD1222 vaccination. These receptors were taken from an adult in good health.

The chain joins TRBV25-1 to TRBJ2-7; 8 bases match TRBD2. CDR1 and CDR2 from the germline V gene are MGHDK and SYGVNS. This CDR3 has 14 amino acids. Trimming took 5 bases from V and 2 from J; bases not matched to a gene: 5. CDR3 in DNA: TGTGCCAGCAGTCCGGGACTAGACCCCTACGAGCAGTACTTC. Its translation is CASSPGLDPYEQYF.

The chain employs TRBV6-5 and TRBJ2-1; D call uncertain. This CDR3 has 13 residues. In germline, CDR1 is MNHEY, CDR2 SVGAGI. The V end was cut by 8 bases, the J end by 0 bases, with 8 bases between. The CDR3 here is CASSVLSYNEQFF. CDR3 nucleotides: TGTGCCAGCTCCGTCCTCTCCTACAATGAGCAGTTCTTC.

The chain joins TRBV10-3 to TRBJ1-4; 8 nucleotides align to TRBD1. Unmatched junction bases numbered 9, after V lost 11 bases and J lost 7 bases. This CDR3 region has 13 residues. From germline, CDR1 is ENHRY and CDR2 SYGVKD. The CDR3 sequence is CAASGTGGEKLFF. CDR3 nucleotide sequence: TGTGCCGCCTCCGGGACAGGCGGTGAAAAACTGTTTTTT.

The V and J genes are TRBV19 and TRBJ1-5; possibly TRBD1 for D (5 bases). Trimming took off 5 bases at V and 7 bases at J, with 21 bases between the two ends. Germline values: CDR1 LNHDA, CDR2 SQIVND (reference sequence). The CDR3 sequence is 16 residues long. The CDR3 DNA is TGTGCCAGTAGTGCGGTGGGAGGGCAGGGAGGACAGCCCCAGCATTTT. It encodes CASSAVGGQGGQPQHF.

This clone was detected only once. This rearrangement joins TRBV11-2 to TRBJ2-7; D gene uncertain. The CDR3 contains 13 residues. Germline loops: CDR1 SGHAT, CDR2 FQNNGV. V dropped 2 bases and J dropped 3 bases, with 8 bases sitting between them. The CDR3 reads CASSLFVGYEQYF. For the CDR3, the DNA is TGTGCCAGCAGCTTATTTGTGGGCTACGAGCAGTACTTC. The full variable domain, with the rest looked up from reference TRBV11-2 and TRBJ2-7, is EAGVAQSPRYKIIEKRQSVAFWCNPISGHATLYWYQQILGQGPKLLIQFQNNGVVDDSQLPKDRFSAERLKGVDSTLKIQPAKLEDSAVYLCASSLFVGYEQYFGPGTRLTVT.

The V and J genes are TRBV7-9 and TRBJ2-7; the D gene is possibly TRBD2 (5 bases). The CDR3 contains 15 residues. Looked up from germline, CDR1 is SEHNR and CDR2 is FQNEAQ (reference sequence). Trimming left V 5 bases short and J 2 bases short, with 16 bases between. The CDR3 is CASSPRRELTYEQYF. In DNA, the CDR3 is TGTGCCAGCAGCCCCCGTAGGGAGCTAACCTACGAGCAGTACTTC.

CDR3 coding DNA: TGTGCCACCAGCAGGGACGATTACGAGGGGGCCCGTGGCTACACCTTC. This translates into CATSRDDYEGARGYTF. This sequence joins TRBV15 and TRBJ1-2; TRBD1 agrees at 7 bases. This CDR3 region has 16 residues. The V segment lost 3 bases and the J segment 7 bases; nucleotides outside the gene matches: 14. Germline CDR1 is LNHNV and CDR2 is YYDKDF (reference sequence).

This rearrangement joins TRBV27 to TRBJ1-6; no reliable D call. The CDR3 has 12 amino acids. The germline CDR1 and CDR2 sequences are MNHEY and SMNVEV (reference sequence). Between the trimmed V and J ends, which lost 2 bases and 7 bases, there was a span of 3 bases. The CDR3 nucleotides are TGTGCCAGCAGTTTAGTGAATTCACCCCTCCACTTT. Protein sequence: CASSLVNSPLHF.

In its sample, this clone was seen a few times. This chain joins TRBV6-5 and TRBJ2-7; possibly TRBD2 for D (6 bases). Germline CDR1 reads MNHEY; CDR2 reads SVGAGI. The CDR3 is made up of 14 amino acids. V lost 6 bases and J lost 5, with 17 bases in between. CDR3 residues: CASRNPGLFHEQYF. CDR3 in DNA: TGTGCCAGCAGGAACCCGGGACTCTTCCACGAGCAGTACTTC.

The chain recombines TRBV12-3 or TRBV12-4 with TRBJ2-7; D unclear. The CDR3 length is 13 residues. Trimming removed 5 bases at V and 6 bases at J, with 14 bases between. This chain's CDR3 is CASSPFSFSEQYF. CDR3 bases: TGTGCCAGCAGTCCCTTTTCATTCAGCGAGCAGTACTTC.

The chain is built from TRBV5-4 and TRBJ1-2; no firm D call. The V end was cut by 3 bases, the J end by 7 bases, with 13 bases between. This CDR3 comprises 13 residues. Germline CDR1 SGHNT, CDR2 YYREEE (reference sequence). For the CDR3, the DNA is TGTGCCAGCAGCTCTTGGTCAGAGAGTGGCTACACCTTC. Protein product: CASSSWSESGYTF. Filled out from reference TRBV5-4 and TRBJ1-2, the complete variable domain reads ETGVTQSPTHLIKTRGQQVTLRCSSQSGHNTVSWYQQALGQGPQFIFQYYREEENGRGNFPPRFSGLQFPNYSSELNVNALELDDSALYLCASSSWSESGYTFGSGTRLTVV.

The chain combines TRBV19 with TRBJ1-1, with no clear D. CDR1 and CDR2 (germline): LNHDA, SQIVND (reference sequence). Trimming shortened V by 2 bases and J by 8 bases, and 12 bases separated the two germline ends. The CDR3 loop spans 13 amino acids. CDR3 protein: CASSIRPEIEAFF. The CDR3 DNA sequence: TGTGCCAGTAGTATACGGCCGGAAATAGAAGCTTTCTTT.

The V and J genes are TRBV4-2 and TRBJ1-4; D unclear. This CDR3 contains 14 residues. CDR1 is LGHNA, CDR2 YNFKEQ, per germline. V dropped 8 bases and J dropped 8 bases, with 18 bases sitting between them. The CDR3 DNA sequence: TGTGCCAGCCTCGACCCCAGCTCGTGGGAAAAACTGTTTTTT. Protein: CASLDPSSWEKLFF.

The chain carries TRBV27 and TRBJ2-7; a weak D match, TRBD2 (5 bases). This CDR3 spans 15 amino acids. The V gene lost 4 bases and the J gene lost 5 bases, with 18 bases spanning the gap. Looked up from germline, CDR1 is MNHEY and CDR2 is SMNVEV (reference sequence). The CDR3 loop reads CASSSGSGLPHEQYF. CDR3 in DNA: TGTGCCAGCAGTTCGGGGTCCGGACTTCCCCACGAGCAGTACTTC.

V is TRBV6-5 and J is TRBJ1-5, with D tentatively TRBD1 (5 bases). Germline V CDR1 and CDR2: MNHEY, SVGAGI. This CDR3 region has 15 residues. Trimming removed 5 bases from V and 0 bases from J, with 11 bases in between. CDR3 DNA: TGTGCCAGCAGTAGAAACAGGTATAGCAATCAGCCCCAGCATTTT. Protein sequence: CASSRNRYSNQPQHF.

The chain combines TRBV5-1 with TRBJ1-1, with 8 bases fitting TRBD1. J gave up 1 base and V 3 bases, and 8 bases lay outside the gene matches. The germline V gene has CDR1 SGHRS and CDR2 YFSETQ. The CDR3 is made up of 16 amino acids. The CDR3 DNA is TGCGCCAGCAGCTCCCCCCCGACAGGGGCGAACACTGAAGCTTTCTTT. Translating it yields CASSSPPTGANTEAFF.

The chain uses TRBV4-3 and TRBJ1-6, with D possibly TRBD1 on 6 matching bases. With 5 bases removed from V and 10 bases from J, the gap between germline ends came to 15 bases. The CDR3 extends over 14 amino acids. Germline V gene lookup returns CDR1 LGHNA and CDR2 YSLEER. The CDR3 is CASSVIRGQSPLHF. Written as DNA, the CDR3 is TGCGCCAGCAGCGTAATCAGGGGTCAGTCACCCCTCCACTTT.

CDR3 region: CASSLVAGTGNTIYF. The CDR3 DNA sequence: TGTGCCAGCAGCTTAGTGGCAGGGACTGGAAACACCATATATTTT. This chain joins TRBV7-2 and TRBJ1-3; the D gene is possibly TRBD1 (5 bases). The CDR3 extends over 15 amino acids. Per the germline V gene, CDR1 is SGHTA and CDR2 is FQGNSA. Trimming took 1 base from V and 2 from J, leaving 9 bases between them.

The V gene is TRBV7-2, the J gene TRBJ1-2, with D possibly being TRBD1 (5 bases). The CDR3 extends over 16 amino acids. Germline V gives CDR1 SGHTA, CDR2 FQGNSA. Trimming removed 5 bases at V and 5 bases at J, with 21 bases between. CDR3 sequence reads: CASSPQTELFRYGYTF. In DNA, the CDR3 is TGTGCCAGCAGCCCCCAGACAGAGCTCTTTCGGTATGGCTACACCTTC. Together with reference TRBV7-2 and TRBJ1-2, the CDR3 gives the full variable domain: GAGVSQSPSNKVTEKGKDVELRCDPISGHTALYWYRQSLGQGLEFLIYFQGNSAPDKSGLPSDRFSAERTGGSVSTLTIQRTQQEDSAVYLCASSPQTELFRYGYTFGSGTRLTVV.

The V gene is TRBV14, the J gene TRBJ1-1; a possible D gene is TRBD1 (6 bases). There are 13 residues in the CDR3. The V and J ends lost 2 bases and 5 bases respectively, with 9 bases between them. Germline assignment: CDR1 SGHDN and CDR2 FVKESK. The CDR3 nucleotides read TGTGCCAGCAGCCAATCGAGGGGGACTGAAGCTTTCTTT. Encoded protein: CASSQSRGTEAFF.

The chain joins TRBV3-1 (or the pseudogene TRBV3-2) to TRBJ1-1; D perhaps matches TRBD1 (6 bases). The CDR3 consists of 16 residues. V was clipped by 4 bases and J by 6 bases, with 21 bases between them. In germline, CDR1 is LGHDT, CDR2 YNNKEL (reference sequence). The CDR3 DNA is TGTGCCAGCAGCCCCATATTCGGACAGTCTCGCTCTGAAGCTTTCTTT. It yields the protein CASSPIFGQSRSEAFF.

This chain connects TRBV5-4 to TRBJ2-2; no definite D call. The V gene lost 7 bases and the J gene lost 1 base, with 8 bases spanning the gap. The CDR3 sequence is 13 residues long. Germline CDR1 is SGHNT and CDR2 is YYREEE (reference sequence). The CDR3: CASPGRNTGELFF. CDR3 nucleotide sequence: TGTGCCAGCCCCGGACGGAACACCGGGGAGCTGTTTTTT.

This clone turned up a few times. The rearrangement uses TRBV2 and TRBJ1-5; 11 positions match TRBD1. The germline V gene has CDR1 SNHLY and CDR2 FYNNEI. The V segment lost 5 bases and the J segment 0 bases; nucleotides outside the gene matches: 6. The CDR3 contains 17 residues. CDR3 DNA sequence: TGTGCCAGCAGTCATGGGGGACAGGGGGGTAGCAATCAGCCCCAGCATTTT. It codes for CASSHGGQGGSNQPQHF.

The J gene is TRBJ2-7, the V gene TRBV5-4; 10 bases are shared with TRBD2. Germline V lookup: CDR1 SGHNT, CDR2 YYREEE (reference sequence). V lost 3 bases, J lost 0 bases, and 3 bases stayed unmatched. The CDR3 totals 15 residues. The DNA of the CDR3 is TGTGCCAGCAGCTCCCCTAGCGGGAGCTCCTACGAGCAGTACTTC. It specifies CASSSPSGSSYEQYF. Supplemented by reference TRBV5-4 and TRBJ2-7, the full variable domain reads ETGVTQSPTHLIKTRGQQVTLRCSSQSGHNTVSWYQQALGQGPQFIFQYYREEENGRGNFPPRFSGLQFPNYSSELNVNALELDDSALYLCASSSPSGSSYEQYFGPGTRLTVT.

The V call is TRBV5-1, the J call TRBJ1-2, with 9 bases lining up with TRBD1. The V segment lost 2 bases and the J segment 7 bases; nucleotides outside the gene matches: 12. The CDR3 loop spans 16 amino acids. Per germline, CDR1 SGHRS and CDR2 YFSETQ. CDR3 sequence (DNA): TGCGCCAGCAGCTTTATACCGGGACAGGGTGGCGGTGGCTACACCTTC. Amino acids: CASSFIPGQGGGGYTF. The complete variable domain, with remaining parts taken from reference TRBV5-1 and TRBJ1-2, reads KAGVTQTPRYLIKTRGQQVTLSCSPISGHRSVSWYQQTPGQGLQFLFEYFSETQRNKGNFPGRFSGRQFSNSRSEMNVSTLELGDSALYLCASSFIPGQGGGGYTFGSGTRLTVV.

The CDR3 reads CASSPGTGFYGYTF. CDR3 DNA sequence: TGTGCCAGCAGCCCTGGGACGGGATTCTATGGCTACACCTTC. The V gene is TRBV6-6, the J gene TRBJ1-2, with D possibly TRBD1 on 5 matching bases. The CDR3 loop spans 14 amino acids. V shed 6 bases and J shed 4 bases, with 15 bases lying between them. The germline V gene has CDR1 MNHNY and CDR2 SVGAGI (reference sequence).

The J gene is TRBJ2-5, the V gene TRBV29-1, with D tentatively TRBD2 (5 bases). This CDR3 spans 14 amino acids. Trimming removed 7 bases at V and 5 bases at J, with 20 bases between. Germline loops: CDR1 SQVTM, CDR2 ANQGSEA. The CDR3: CSAALAGVGETQYF. CDR3 coding DNA: TGCAGCGCAGCCCTGGCGGGTGTGGGGGAGACCCAGTACTTC.

The chain employs TRBV19 and TRBJ1-2, with no clear D. CDR3 length: 14 residues. Germline assignment: CDR1 LNHDA and CDR2 SQIVND (reference sequence). The V and J ends lost 3 bases and 6 bases respectively, with 14 bases between them. Here the CDR3 reads CASSMVAGSDGYTF. CDR3 nucleotide sequence: TGTGCCAGTAGTATGGTAGCTGGTTCTGATGGCTACACCTTC.

The V call is TRBV4-2, the J call TRBJ2-2; 9 nucleotides align to TRBD2. Germline V gene lookup returns CDR1 LGHNA and CDR2 YNFKEQ. Trimming cost V 8 bases and J 1 base; bases outside gene matches: 2. The CDR3 covers 14 residues. CDR3 sequence: CASRLAVNTGELFF. CDR3 bases: TGTGCCAGCCGACTAGCGGTGAACACCGGGGAGCTGTTTTTT.